This note documents a single T cell receptor (beta chain) sequence. Its antigen is not known. This sample is part of a study of cytomegalovirus exposure and HLA in healthy donors. The PCR made use of 60 Vbeta and 13 Jbeta primers. Clones were sequenced by immunoSEQ multiplex PCR, and TCRdb holds only the in-frame ones, with some missing. The table records about 160,000 clones, 86% of them present only once. Study findings and constraints: The study assumed roughly uniform donor sequencing depth for presence/absence analyses.

Germline CDR1 is MDHEN and CDR2 is SYDVKM. V was trimmed by 10 bases and J by 0 bases, leaving 19 bases between them. CDR3 length: 15 residues. The rearrangement joins TRBV28 to TRBJ2-7; no clear D. The clonotype originates from a woman aged 18-35 years in good health and CMV-seronegative. The specimen sequenced was PBMCs. The CDR3 coding sequence is TGTGCCACCTCCGCCCCCTACAGAAGCTCCTACGAGCAGTACTTC. Protein sequence: CATSAPYRSSYEQYF. The whole variable domain, filled in from reference TRBV28 and TRBJ2-7, reads DVKVTQSSRYLVKRTGEKVFLECVQDMDHENMFWYRQDPGLGLRLIYFSYDVKMKEKGDIPEGYSVSREKKERFSLILESASTNQTSMYLCATSAPYRSSYEQYFGPGTRLTVT.